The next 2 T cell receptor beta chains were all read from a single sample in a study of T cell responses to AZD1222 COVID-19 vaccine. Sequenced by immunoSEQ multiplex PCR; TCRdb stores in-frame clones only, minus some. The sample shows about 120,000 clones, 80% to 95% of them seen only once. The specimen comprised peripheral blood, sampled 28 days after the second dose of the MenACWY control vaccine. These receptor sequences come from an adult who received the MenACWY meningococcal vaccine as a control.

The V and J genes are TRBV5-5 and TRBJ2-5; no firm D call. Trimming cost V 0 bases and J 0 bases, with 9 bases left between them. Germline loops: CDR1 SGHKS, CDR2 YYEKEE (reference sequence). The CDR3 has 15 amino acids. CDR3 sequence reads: CASSLALLYQETQYF. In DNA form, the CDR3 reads TGTGCCAGCAGCTTGGCCCTACTGTACCAAGAGACCCAGTACTTC.

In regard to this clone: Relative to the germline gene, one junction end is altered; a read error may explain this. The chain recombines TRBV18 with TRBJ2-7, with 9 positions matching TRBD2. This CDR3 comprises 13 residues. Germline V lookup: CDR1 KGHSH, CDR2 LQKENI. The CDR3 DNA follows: TGTGCCAGCTCACCAGCTAGCGGGACCACCGCCAACTTC. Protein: CASSPASGTTANF.